Each of the 25 T cell receptor beta chains below was sequenced from the same sample in a study of blood T cell repertoires in COVID-19. Using immunoSEQ multiplex PCR, the repertoire was profiled, and TCRdb retains in-frame clones only, with some absent. Found here are 250,000 to 350,000 clones, roughly 90% of them singletons; the top ten hold around an eighth. Specimen: peripheral blood. These receptors came from a woman aged 55-70 years with acute or convalescent COVID-19.

This chain's CDR3 is CASSLDAGSTNEKLFF. The CDR3, as DNA: TGTGCCAGCAGCTTGGATGCGGGATCAACTAATGAAAAACTGTTTTTT. This chain connects TRBV5-4 to TRBJ1-4; D remains ambiguous. Germline CDR1 and CDR2: SGHNT and YYREEE (reference sequence). Trimming left V 0 bases short and J 0 bases short, with 9 bases between. The CDR3 runs 16 residues.

This chain uses TRBV25-1 with TRBJ1-1; the match to TRBD1 covers 8 bases. The CDR3 runs 16 residues. Trimming removed 3 bases from V and 3 bases from J; junction bases left unmatched: 9. Germline assignment: CDR1 MGHDK and CDR2 SYGVNS. The CDR3 protein is CASSDGQGVWHTEAFF. The CDR3 DNA sequence: TGTGCCAGCAGTGATGGACAGGGTGTATGGCACACTGAAGCTTTCTTT.

This chain connects TRBV5-1 to TRBJ2-7, with D tentatively TRBD1 (5 bases). The length of the CDR3 is 17 residues. CDR1 and CDR2 (germline): SGHRS, YFSETQ. The V gene lost 4 bases and the J gene lost 6 bases, with 26 bases spanning the gap. The CDR3 bases are TGCGCCAGCAGCGCGCTAGAACCGGGTCTCAGGGTATCCGAGCAGTACTTC. Translation gives CASSALEPGLRVSEQYF.

The gene calls are TRBV28 and TRBJ2-1; a weak D match, TRBD1 (6 bases). The CDR3 extends over 15 amino acids. The V and J ends lost 4 bases and 4 bases respectively, with 14 bases between them. Germline assignment: CDR1 MDHEN and CDR2 SYDVKM. The CDR3 region is CASSSRGRVYNEQFF. Here the CDR3 DNA reads TGTGCCAGCAGTTCCAGGGGTAGGGTATACAATGAGCAGTTCTTC.

The genes are TRBV7-3 and TRBJ2-1, with a possible D match to TRBD2 (6 bases). Per the germline V gene, CDR1 is SGHTA and CDR2 is FQGTGA. V lost 4 bases, J lost 4 bases, and 14 bases lay in between. The CDR3 is 15 residues long. The CDR3: CASSSAPGDYNEQFF. In DNA, the CDR3 is TGTGCCAGCAGCTCAGCACCGGGGGATTACAATGAGCAGTTCTTC.

The chain recombines TRBV20-1 with TRBJ1-2, with D possibly matching TRBD1 (5 bases). Germline V gene sequence: CDR1 DFQATT, CDR2 SNEGSKA (reference sequence). The length of the CDR3 is 13 residues. V was shortened by 3 bases and J by 2 bases, with 10 bases between the two germline ends. The CDR3 sequence: CSASAGHNYGYTF. The CDR3 DNA sequence: TGCAGTGCTAGTGCAGGACACAACTATGGCTACACCTTC.

V and J are TRBV30 and TRBJ1-5; 8 bases align to TRBD1. The CDR3 sequence is 15 residues long. V lost 1 base and J lost 6; bases outside the gene matches: 8. The germline gives CDR1 GTSNPN, CDR2 SVGIG (reference sequence). CDR3 loop: CAWSATGAYLQPQHF. The CDR3 DNA sequence: TGTGCCTGGAGTGCGACAGGGGCCTATCTTCAGCCCCAGCATTTT.

The genes are TRBV5-4 and TRBJ1-2; 7 bases agree with TRBD1. The length of the CDR3 is 15 residues. Trimming cost V 0 bases and J 4 bases; bases outside gene matches: 6. Germline loops: CDR1 SGHNT, CDR2 YYREEE (reference sequence). The CDR3: CASSLVGRGSYGYTF. CDR3 sequence (DNA): TGTGCCAGCAGCTTGGTAGGCAGGGGGTCCTATGGCTACACCTTC.

The chain combines TRBV6-5 with TRBJ1-1; D is ambiguous. Germline CDR1 and CDR2: MNHEY and SVGAGI. This CDR3 contains 15 residues. V was pared by 0 bases and J by 0 bases, with 8 bases between. DNA for the CDR3: TGTGCCAGCAGTTACTCGAGGGAAATGAACACTGAAGCTTTCTTT. Its translation: CASSYSREMNTEAFF.

A single count supports this clone. The chain has TRBV11-2 and TRBJ1-6; D unresolved. Trimming cost V 1 base and J 7 bases, with 5 bases left between them. The CDR3 is made up of 13 amino acids. Germline V gene lookup returns CDR1 SGHAT and CDR2 FQNNGV. The CDR3 protein is CASSLVGNSPLHF. CDR3 coding DNA: TGTGCCAGCAGCTTAGTCGGGAATTCACCCCTCCACTTT.

This clone was seen a few times. The V call is TRBV14, the J call TRBJ2-2; TRBD1 matches at 7 bases. V lost 2 bases to trimming and J lost 1 base; unmatched junction nucleotides: 13. Germline V gene data show CDR1 as SGHDN and CDR2 as FVKESK. The length of the CDR3 is 19 residues. CDR3 amino acids: CASSQRWTGKPKNTGELFF. CDR3 bases: TGTGCCAGCAGCCAAAGGTGGACAGGCAAACCGAAGAACACCGGGGAGCTGTTTTTT.

This clone has only one observation. The chain is built from TRBV18 and TRBJ1-2, with D uncertain. CDR3 size: 16 residues. Germline CDR1 reads KGHSH; CDR2 reads LQKENI. The germline V and J ends were trimmed by 1 base and 2 bases, with 14 bases remaining between them. The CDR3 reads CASSPRNIWRNYGYTF. CDR3 nucleotides: TGTGCCAGCTCACCACGCAACATTTGGAGGAACTATGGCTACACCTTC.

The V gene is TRBV7-9, the J gene TRBJ2-7, with D possibly matching TRBD1 (5 bases). Germline-derived CDR1 and CDR2 are SEHNR and FQNEAQ (reference sequence). The CDR3 is 14 amino acids. The ends were cut back, 1 base at V and 6 bases at J, with 13 bases in the middle. In DNA form, the CDR3 reads TGTGCCAGCAGCTTAGGCGTCCAGGGCCGCGAGCAGTACTTC. Its protein product is CASSLGVQGREQYF.

This clone was seen once. The V gene is TRBV5-6, the J gene TRBJ1-5, with D hard to call. The CDR3 length is 14 residues. Germline CDR1 reads SGHDT; CDR2 reads YYEEEE. Trimming took 0 bases from V and 7 from J, leaving 11 bases between them. DNA of the CDR3: TGTGCCAGCAGCTTGGTGGGCGTGCAGCAGCCCCAGCATTTT. Residues: CASSLVGVQQPQHF.

The chain uses TRBV6-2 or TRBV6-3 and TRBJ2-7, with 7 nucleotides matching TRBD1. The CDR3 spans 16 residues. Trimming removed 0 bases from V and 0 bases from J; junction bases left unmatched: 5. Per germline, CDR1 MNHEY and CDR2 SVGEGT. The CDR3 DNA follows: TGTGCCAGCAGTTACTCGGACAGGTCTAGCTCCTACGAGCAGTACTTC. It specifies CASSYSDRSSSYEQYF.

The V call is TRBV5-1, the J call TRBJ2-7; 9 positions match TRBD1. This CDR3 is built from 15 residues. J gave up 2 bases and V 0 bases, and 3 bases lay outside the gene matches. CDR1 SGHRS and CDR2 YFSETQ come from the germline V gene. In DNA form, the CDR3 reads TGCGCCAGCAGCTTGGGGGGGACAGGGACCTACGAGCAGTACTTC. Translated: CASSLGGTGTYEQYF.

The gene calls are TRBV10-3 and TRBJ1-2, with D hard to call. Trimming cost V 1 base and J 2 bases, with 11 bases left between them. The length of the CDR3 is 15 residues. CDR1 is ENHRY and CDR2 is SYGVKD in the germline V gene. The CDR3: CAISELNSPNYGYTF. The CDR3 bases are TGTGCCATCAGTGAGTTAAACAGTCCCAACTATGGCTACACCTTC.

The rearrangement uses TRBV5-5 and TRBJ2-7; D gene ambiguous. The V gene lost 0 bases and the J gene lost 0 bases, with 10 bases spanning the gap. Germline CDR1 and CDR2: SGHKS and YYEKEE (reference sequence). This CDR3 region has 15 residues. In DNA, the CDR3 is TGTGCCAGCAGCTTGGTTGGAGCTAGCTCCTACGAGCAGTACTTC. This translates into CASSLVGASSYEQYF.

This clone was observed once. The gene calls are TRBV14 and TRBJ2-5; D might be TRBD1 (5 bases). Trimming took 0 bases from V and 1 from J, leaving 9 bases between them. From germline, CDR1 is SGHDN and CDR2 FVKESK. This CDR3 spans 15 amino acids. CDR3 coding DNA: TGTGCCAGCAGCCAAGATCCGGACATCCAAGAGACCCAGTACTTC. This codes for CASSQDPDIQETQYF.

The rearrangement links TRBV5-6 to TRBJ1-2; 7 bases line up with TRBD1. There are 13 residues in the CDR3. V was clipped by 5 bases and J by 5 bases; unmatched bases: 6. In germline, CDR1 is SGHDT, CDR2 YYEEEE. The CDR3 sequence: CASSERGRYGYTF. In nucleotides, the CDR3 is TGTGCCAGCAGTGAGAGGGGGCGATATGGCTACACCTTC.

The chain couples TRBV7-2 to TRBJ1-3; D might be TRBD1 (6 bases). Trimming stripped 5 bases from V and 3 bases from J, with 14 bases between. CDR1 and CDR2 (germline): SGHTA, FQGNSA. This CDR3 region has 15 residues. CDR3 nucleotide sequence: TGTGCCAGCAGCCCGGGGGGGCTTAGTGGAAACACCATATATTTT. It encodes CASSPGGLSGNTIYF.

CDR3 bases: TGTGCCAGCAGCTTAGCGGGGGGGACCGGGGAGCTGTTTTTT. Protein product: CASSLAGGTGELFF. The rearrangement uses TRBV2 and TRBJ2-2; 11 bases agree with TRBD2. Germline loops: CDR1 SNHLY, CDR2 FYNNEI. This CDR3 region has 14 residues. Trimming removed 6 bases from V and 5 bases from J; junction bases left unmatched: 2.

V is TRBV5-1 and J is TRBJ1-1; D not certain. There are 13 residues in the CDR3. The V end was cut by 3 bases, the J end by 5 bases, with 11 bases between. In germline, CDR1 is SGHRS, CDR2 YFSETQ. The CDR3 DNA sequence: TGCGCCAGCAGCTCCCGCCCCGGGACTGAAGCTTTCTTT. This encodes CASSSRPGTEAFF.

The chain carries TRBV28 and TRBJ1-2; D is perhaps TRBD1 (5 bases). V dropped 3 bases and J dropped 13 bases, with 24 bases sitting between them. The CDR3 is made up of 15 amino acids. Germline V CDR1 and CDR2: MDHEN, SYDVKM. The CDR3 protein is CASSFGRTIMGGCTF. CDR3 bases: TGTGCCAGCAGTTTTGGTCGTACTATTATGGGGGGTTGCACCTTC.

The chain uses TRBV7-2 and TRBJ2-1; D perhaps matches TRBD2 (5 bases). The ends were cut back, 0 bases at V and 0 bases at J, with 9 bases in the middle. Per the germline V gene, CDR1 is SGHTA and CDR2 is FQGNSA. This CDR3 comprises 16 residues. The CDR3 is CASSLAGSVSYNEQFF. The CDR3 region has the DNA TGTGCCAGCAGCTTAGCGGGTAGCGTCTCCTACAATGAGCAGTTCTTC.